This T cell receptor beta chain was observed in a study of T cell responses to AZD1222 COVID-19 vaccine. Broader study findings: Spike-specific TCR breadth rose after two AZD1222 doses, and depth rose as well. Scientists sampled the repertoires only once the peak T cell response had passed. A mostly white British donor set with more females was recruited, and clonal diversity was possibly underestimated.

About this clone: What it binds is unknown.

The CDR3 has 14 amino acids. Trimming left V 3 bases short and J 5 bases short, with 13 bases between. Germline CDR1 reads MGHRA; CDR2 reads YSYEKL. The protocol was immunoSEQ multiplex PCR, while the TCRdb copy is restricted to in-frame clones and leaves out a portion. Seen in this sample are about 140,000 clones; the ten most common clones hold about 2.2%. The specimen was peripheral blood. The chain links TRBV4-1 to TRBJ1-1; no firm D call. This clonotype was sampled from an adult in good health. The CDR3 region has the DNA TGCGCCAGCAGCCAGTCGGCAGTAGGAACTGAAGCTTTCTTT. As protein: CASSQSAVGTEAFF.